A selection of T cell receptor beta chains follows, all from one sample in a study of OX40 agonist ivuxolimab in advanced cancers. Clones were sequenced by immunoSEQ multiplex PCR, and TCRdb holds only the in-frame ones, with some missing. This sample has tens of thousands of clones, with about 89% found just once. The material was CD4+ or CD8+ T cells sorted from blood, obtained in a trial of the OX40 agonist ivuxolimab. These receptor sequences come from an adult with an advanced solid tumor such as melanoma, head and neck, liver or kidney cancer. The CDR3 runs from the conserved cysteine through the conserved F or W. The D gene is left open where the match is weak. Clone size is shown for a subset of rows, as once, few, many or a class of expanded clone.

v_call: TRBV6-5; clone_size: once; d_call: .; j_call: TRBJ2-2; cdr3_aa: CASSYWGSAGELFF; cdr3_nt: TGTGCCAGCAGTTACTGGGGGAGTGCCGGGGAGCTGTTTTTT
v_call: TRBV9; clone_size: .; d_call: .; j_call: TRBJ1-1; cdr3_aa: CASSVEGRSYLNTEAFF; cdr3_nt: TGTGCCAGCAGCGTAGAGGGGCGCTCATACCTGAACACTGAAGCTTTCTTT
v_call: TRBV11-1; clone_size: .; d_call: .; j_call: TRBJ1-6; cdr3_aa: CASSLRRQGSSPLHF; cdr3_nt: TGTGCCAGCAGCTTACGGCGTCAGGGGAGTTCACCCCTCCACTTT
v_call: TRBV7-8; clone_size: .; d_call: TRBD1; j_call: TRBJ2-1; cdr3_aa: CASRDRGFGGRAGEQFF; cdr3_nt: TGTGCCAGCCGGGACAGGGGGTTTGGCGGGAGGGCCGGTGAGCAGTTCTTC
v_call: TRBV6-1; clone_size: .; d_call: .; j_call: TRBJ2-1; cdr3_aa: CASSEGDNEQFF; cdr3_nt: TGTGCCAGCAGTGAAGGGGACAATGAGCAGTTCTTC
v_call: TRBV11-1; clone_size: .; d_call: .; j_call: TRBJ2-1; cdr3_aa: CASSPGAGYNEQFF; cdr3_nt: TGTGCCAGCAGCCCGGGAGCAGGTTACAATGAGCAGTTCTTC
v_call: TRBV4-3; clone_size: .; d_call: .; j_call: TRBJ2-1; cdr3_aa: CASSQDGEIGERNEQFF; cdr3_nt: TGCGCCAGCAGCCAAGATGGAGAGATCGGGGAGAGGAATGAGCAGTTCTTC
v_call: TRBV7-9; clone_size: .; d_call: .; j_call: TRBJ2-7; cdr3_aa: CASSDRTYEQYF; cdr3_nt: TGTGCCAGCAGCGATCGTACCTACGAGCAGTACTTC
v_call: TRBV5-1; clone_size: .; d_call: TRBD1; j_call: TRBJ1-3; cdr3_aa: CASRSGTGFGNTIYF; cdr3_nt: TGCGCCAGCAGGTCCGGGACAGGGTTTGGAAACACCATATATTTT
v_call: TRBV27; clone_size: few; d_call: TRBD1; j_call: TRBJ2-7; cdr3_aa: CASSPGQGEQYF; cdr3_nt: TGTGCCAGCAGTCCGGGACAGGGCGAGCAGTACTTC
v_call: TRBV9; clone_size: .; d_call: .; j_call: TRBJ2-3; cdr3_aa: CASSEDSSTDTQYF; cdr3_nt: TGTGCCAGCAGCGAGGACAGTAGCACAGATACGCAGTATTTT
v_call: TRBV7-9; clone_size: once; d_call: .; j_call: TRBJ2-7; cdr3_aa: CASSETDRGPEQYF; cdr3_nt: TGTGCCAGCAGCGAAACGGACAGAGGACCCGAGCAGTACTTC
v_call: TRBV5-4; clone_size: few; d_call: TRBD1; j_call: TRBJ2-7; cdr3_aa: CASSRQGALEEQYF; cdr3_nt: TGTGCCAGCAGCAGACAGGGGGCGCTCGAAGAGCAGTACTTC
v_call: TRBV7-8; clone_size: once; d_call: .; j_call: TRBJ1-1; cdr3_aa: CASSLDTFMNTEAFF; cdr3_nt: TGTGCCAGCAGCTTGGACACGTTCATGAACACTGAAGCTTTCTTT
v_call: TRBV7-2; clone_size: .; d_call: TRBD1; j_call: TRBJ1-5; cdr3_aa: CASSFTGDPQHF; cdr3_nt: TGTGCCAGCAGCTTTACAGGGGATCCCCAGCATTTT
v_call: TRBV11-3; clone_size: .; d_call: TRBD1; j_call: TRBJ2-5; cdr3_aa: CASSWLPGQGSAKAQYF; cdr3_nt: TGTGCCAGCAGCTGGCTACCTGGACAGGGTTCGGCCAAGGCCCAGTACTTC
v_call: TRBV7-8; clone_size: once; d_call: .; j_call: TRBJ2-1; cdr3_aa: CASSLDWKTSSYNEQFF; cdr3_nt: TGTGCCAGCAGCTTAGACTGGAAGACTAGCTCCTACAATGAGCAGTTCTTC
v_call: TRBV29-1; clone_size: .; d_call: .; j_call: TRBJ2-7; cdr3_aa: CSVLTDKAYEQYF; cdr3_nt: TGCAGCGTTCTAACCGACAAAGCCTACGAGCAGTACTTC
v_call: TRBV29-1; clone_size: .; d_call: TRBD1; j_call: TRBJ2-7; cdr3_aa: CSVEGDRGEQYF; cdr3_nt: TGCAGCGTGGAGGGGGACAGGGGCGAGCAGTACTTC
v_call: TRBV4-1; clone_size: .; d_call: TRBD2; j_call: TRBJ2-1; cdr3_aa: CASSQSGLAGEGEQFF; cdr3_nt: TGCGCCAGCAGCCAGTCGGGACTAGCGGGAGAGGGTGAGCAGTTCTTC
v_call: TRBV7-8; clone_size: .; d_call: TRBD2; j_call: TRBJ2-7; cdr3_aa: CASSPRSAGGPYEQYF; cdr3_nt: TGTGCCAGCAGCCCCAGGTCGGCGGGAGGACCCTACGAGCAGTACTTC
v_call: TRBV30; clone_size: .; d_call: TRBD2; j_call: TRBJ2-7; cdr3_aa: CAWSPGLANEQYF; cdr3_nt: TGTGCCTGGAGCCCGGGACTAGCGAACGAGCAGTACTTC
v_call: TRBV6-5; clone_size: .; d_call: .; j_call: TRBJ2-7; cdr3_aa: CASNGASRREQYF; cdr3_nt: TGTGCCAGCAACGGGGCAAGTCGGCGCGAGCAGTACTTC
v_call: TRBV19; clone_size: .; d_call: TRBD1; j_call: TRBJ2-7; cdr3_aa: CASSPGQGSSYEQYF; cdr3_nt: TGTGCCAGTAGTCCGGGACAGGGTTCTTCCTACGAGCAGTACTTC
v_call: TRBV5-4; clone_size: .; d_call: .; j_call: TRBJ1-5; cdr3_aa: CASSRDSNQPQHF; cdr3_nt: TGTGCCAGCAGCCGTGATAGCAATCAGCCCCAGCATTTT
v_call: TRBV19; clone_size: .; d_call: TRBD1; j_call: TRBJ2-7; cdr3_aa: CASSTGQGASFEQYF; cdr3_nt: TGTGCCAGTAGTACCGGACAGGGGGCTTCATTTGAGCAGTACTTC
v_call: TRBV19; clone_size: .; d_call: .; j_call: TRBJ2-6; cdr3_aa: CASRSSVGGANVLTF; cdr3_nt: TGTGCCAGTCGTTCGAGCGTAGGTGGGGCCAACGTCCTGACTTTC
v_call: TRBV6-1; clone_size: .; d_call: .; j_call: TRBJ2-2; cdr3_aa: CATSLIRGATGELFF; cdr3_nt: TGTGCCACTTCCCTAATTCGGGGGGCGACCGGGGAGCTGTTTTTT
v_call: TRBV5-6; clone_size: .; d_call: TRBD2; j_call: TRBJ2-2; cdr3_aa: CASSGVAGGTGELFF; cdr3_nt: TGTGCCAGCAGCGGGGTAGCGGGAGGCACCGGGGAGCTGTTTTTT
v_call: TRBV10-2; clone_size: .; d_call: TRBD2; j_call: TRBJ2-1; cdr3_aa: CASSDWGTSGSKNEQFF; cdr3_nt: TGCGCCAGCAGTGATTGGGGGACTAGCGGGAGTAAAAATGAGCAGTTCTTC
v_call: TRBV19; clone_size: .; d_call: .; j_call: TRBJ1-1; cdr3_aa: CASKPLAGTNTEAFF; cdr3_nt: TGTGCCAGTAAGCCCCTTGCAGGGACGAACACTGAAGCTTTCTTT
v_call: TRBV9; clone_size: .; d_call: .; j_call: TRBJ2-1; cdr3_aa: CASSDRGASGREQFF; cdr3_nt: TGTGCCAGCAGCGATCGGGGGGCGTCAGGTCGTGAGCAGTTCTTC
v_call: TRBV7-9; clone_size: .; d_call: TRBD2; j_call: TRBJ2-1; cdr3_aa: CASSLGREGLYNEQFF; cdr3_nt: TGTGCCAGCAGCTTAGGGCGGGAGGGCCTTTACAATGAGCAGTTCTTC
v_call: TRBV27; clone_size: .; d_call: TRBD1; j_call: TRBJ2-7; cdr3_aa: CASSRQGLPYEQYF; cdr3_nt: TGTGCCAGCAGCAGACAGGGTCTGCCCTACGAGCAGTACTTC
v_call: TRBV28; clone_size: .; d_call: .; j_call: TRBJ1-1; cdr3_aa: CASRNPYRDPNTEAFF; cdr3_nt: TGTGCCAGCAGAAATCCCTACCGGGACCCCAACACTGAAGCTTTCTTT
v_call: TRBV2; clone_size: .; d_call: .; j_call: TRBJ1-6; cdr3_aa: CASRTGTGLSPLHF; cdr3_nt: TGTGCCAGCAGGACCGGGACCGGATTATCGCCCCTCCACTTT